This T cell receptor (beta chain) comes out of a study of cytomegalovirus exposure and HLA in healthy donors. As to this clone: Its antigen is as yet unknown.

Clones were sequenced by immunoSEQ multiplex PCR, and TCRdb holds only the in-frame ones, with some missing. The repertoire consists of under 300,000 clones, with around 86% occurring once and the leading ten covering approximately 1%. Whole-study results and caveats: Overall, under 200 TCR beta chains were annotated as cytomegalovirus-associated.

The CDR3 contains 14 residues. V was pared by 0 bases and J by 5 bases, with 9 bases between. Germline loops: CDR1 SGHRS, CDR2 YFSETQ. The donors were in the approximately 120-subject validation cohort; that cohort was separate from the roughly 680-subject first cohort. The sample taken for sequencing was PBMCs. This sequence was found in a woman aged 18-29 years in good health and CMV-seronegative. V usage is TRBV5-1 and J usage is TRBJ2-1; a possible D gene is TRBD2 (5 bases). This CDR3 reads CASSLGTSNNEQFF. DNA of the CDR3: TGCGCCAGCAGCTTGGGTACTAGTAACAATGAGCAGTTCTTC.